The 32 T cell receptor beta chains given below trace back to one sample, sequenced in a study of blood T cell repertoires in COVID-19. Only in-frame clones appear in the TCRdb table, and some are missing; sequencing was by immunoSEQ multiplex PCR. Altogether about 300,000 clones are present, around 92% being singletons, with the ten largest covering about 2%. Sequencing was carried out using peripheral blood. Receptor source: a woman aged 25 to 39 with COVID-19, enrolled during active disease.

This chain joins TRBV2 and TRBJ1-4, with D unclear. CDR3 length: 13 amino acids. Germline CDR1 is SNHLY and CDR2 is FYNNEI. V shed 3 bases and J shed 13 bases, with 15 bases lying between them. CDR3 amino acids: CASSDTLAGRLFF. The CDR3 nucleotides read TGTGCCAGCAGTGACACACTGGCGGGTAGACTGTTTTTT.

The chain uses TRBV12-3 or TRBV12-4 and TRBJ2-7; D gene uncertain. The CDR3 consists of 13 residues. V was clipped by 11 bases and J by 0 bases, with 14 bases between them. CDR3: CALRSGPSYEQYV. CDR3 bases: TGTGCCCTAAGGTCAGGTCCCTCCTACGAGCAGTACGTC.

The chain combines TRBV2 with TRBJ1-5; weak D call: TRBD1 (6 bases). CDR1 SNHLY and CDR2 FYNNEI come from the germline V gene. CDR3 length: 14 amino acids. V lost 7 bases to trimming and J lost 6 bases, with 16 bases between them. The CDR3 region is CASKKTGSPQPQHF. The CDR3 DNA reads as TGTGCCAGCAAAAAGACAGGTAGTCCTCAGCCCCAGCATTTT.

CDR3 residues: CASSQGLATTDTQYF. CDR3 DNA: TGCGCCAGCAGCCAGGGACTAGCGACGACAGATACGCAGTATTTT. The rearrangement uses TRBV4-1 and TRBJ2-3; 10 bases map to TRBD2. The CDR3 is 15 residues long. J lost 3 bases, V lost 3 bases, and 3 bases had no gene match. The germline CDR1 and CDR2 sequences are MGHRA and YSYEKL.

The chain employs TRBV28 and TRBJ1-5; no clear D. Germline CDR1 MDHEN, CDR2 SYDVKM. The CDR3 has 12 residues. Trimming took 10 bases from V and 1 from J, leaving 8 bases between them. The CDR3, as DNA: TGTGCCACCCGTCCGAGCAATCAGCCCCAGCATTTT. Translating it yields CATRPSNQPQHF.

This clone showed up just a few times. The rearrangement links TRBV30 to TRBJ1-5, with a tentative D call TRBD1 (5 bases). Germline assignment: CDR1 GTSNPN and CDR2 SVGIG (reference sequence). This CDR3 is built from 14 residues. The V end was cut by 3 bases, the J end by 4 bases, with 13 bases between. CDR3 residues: CAWRGRTSNQPQHF. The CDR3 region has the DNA TGTGCCTGGAGGGGGAGGACATCTAATCAGCCCCAGCATTTT.

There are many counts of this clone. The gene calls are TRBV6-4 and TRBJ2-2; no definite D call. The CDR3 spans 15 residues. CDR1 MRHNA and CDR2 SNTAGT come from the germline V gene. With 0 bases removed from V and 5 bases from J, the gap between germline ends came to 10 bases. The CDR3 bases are TGTGCCAGCAGTGACTCGAGCGAGGCGACCGGGGAGCTGTTTTTT. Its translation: CASSDSSEATGELFF.

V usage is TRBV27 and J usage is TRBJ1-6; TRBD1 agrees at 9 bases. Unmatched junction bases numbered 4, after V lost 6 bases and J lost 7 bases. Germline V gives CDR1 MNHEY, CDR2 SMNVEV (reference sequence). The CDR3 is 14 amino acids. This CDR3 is CASSPGTGNSPLHF. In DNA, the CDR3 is TGTGCCAGCAGCCCTGGGACAGGGAATTCACCCCTCCACTTT.

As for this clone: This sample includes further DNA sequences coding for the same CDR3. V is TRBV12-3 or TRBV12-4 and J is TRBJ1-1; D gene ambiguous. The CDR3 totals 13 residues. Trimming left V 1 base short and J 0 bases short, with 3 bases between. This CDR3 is CASSLGVNTEAFF. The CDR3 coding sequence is TGTGCCAGCAGTTTAGGAGTGAACACTGAAGCTTTCTTT.

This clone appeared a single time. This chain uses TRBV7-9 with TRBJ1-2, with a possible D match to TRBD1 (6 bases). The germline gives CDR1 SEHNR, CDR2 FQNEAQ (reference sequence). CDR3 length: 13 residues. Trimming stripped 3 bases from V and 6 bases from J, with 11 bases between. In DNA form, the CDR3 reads TGTGCCAGCAGCTTTAAGGCAGGGGATGGCTACACCTTC. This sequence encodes CASSFKAGDGYTF. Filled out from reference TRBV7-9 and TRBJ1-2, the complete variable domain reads DTGVSQNPRHKITKRGQNVTFRCDPISEHNRLYWYRQTLGQGPEFLTYFQNEAQLEKSRLLSDRFSAERPKGSFSTLEIQRTEQGDSAMYLCASSFKAGDGYTFGSGTRLTVV.

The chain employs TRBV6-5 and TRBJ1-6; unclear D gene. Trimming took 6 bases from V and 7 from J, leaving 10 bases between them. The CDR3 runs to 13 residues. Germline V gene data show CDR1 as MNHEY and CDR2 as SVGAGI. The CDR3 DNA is TGTGCCAGCAGGAGGGCGGTGAATTCACCCCTCCACTTT. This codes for CASRRAVNSPLHF.

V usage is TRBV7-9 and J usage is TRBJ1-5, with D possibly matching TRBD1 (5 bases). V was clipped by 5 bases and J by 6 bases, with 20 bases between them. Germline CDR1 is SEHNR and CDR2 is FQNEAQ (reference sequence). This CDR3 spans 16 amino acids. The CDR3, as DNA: TGTGCCAGCAGCGAATCCGGGACTGAGTGGACTCAGCCCCAGCATTTT. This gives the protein CASSESGTEWTQPQHF.

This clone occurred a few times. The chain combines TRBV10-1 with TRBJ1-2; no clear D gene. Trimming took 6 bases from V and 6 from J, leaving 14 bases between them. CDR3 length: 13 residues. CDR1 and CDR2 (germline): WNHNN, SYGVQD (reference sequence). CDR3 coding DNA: TGCGCCAGCAGAACGACAAGTTGTAATGGCTACACCTTC. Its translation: CASRTTSCNGYTF.

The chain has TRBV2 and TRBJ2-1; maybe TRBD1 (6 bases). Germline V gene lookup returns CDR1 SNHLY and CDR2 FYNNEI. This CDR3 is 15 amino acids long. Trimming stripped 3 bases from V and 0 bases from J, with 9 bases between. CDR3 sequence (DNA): TGTGCCAGCAGTGATACAGGGAGCTCCTACAATGAGCAGTTCTTC. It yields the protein CASSDTGSSYNEQFF.

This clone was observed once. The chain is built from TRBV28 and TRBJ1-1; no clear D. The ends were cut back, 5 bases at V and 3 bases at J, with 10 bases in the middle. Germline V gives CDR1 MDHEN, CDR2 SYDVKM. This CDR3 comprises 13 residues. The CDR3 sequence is CASSPPVYTEAFF. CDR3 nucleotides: TGTGCCAGCAGTCCCCCCGTATACACTGAAGCTTTCTTT.

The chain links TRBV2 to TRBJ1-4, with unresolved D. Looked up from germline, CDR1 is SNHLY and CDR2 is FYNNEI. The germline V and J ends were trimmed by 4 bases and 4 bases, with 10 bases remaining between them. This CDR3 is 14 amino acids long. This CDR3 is CASSVQRVNEKLFF. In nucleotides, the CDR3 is TGTGCCAGCAGTGTCCAGCGCGTTAATGAAAAACTGTTTTTT.

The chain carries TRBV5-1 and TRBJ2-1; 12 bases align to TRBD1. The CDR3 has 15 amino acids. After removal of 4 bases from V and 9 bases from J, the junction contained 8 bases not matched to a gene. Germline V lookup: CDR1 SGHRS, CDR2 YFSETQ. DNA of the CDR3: TGCGCCAGCAGCAGATCCGGGACAGGGGGCTTTGAGCAGTTCTTC. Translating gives CASSRSGTGGFEQFF.

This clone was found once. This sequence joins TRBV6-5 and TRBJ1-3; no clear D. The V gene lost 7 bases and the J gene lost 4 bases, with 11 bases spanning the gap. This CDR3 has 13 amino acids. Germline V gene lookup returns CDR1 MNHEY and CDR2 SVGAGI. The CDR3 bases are TGTGCCAGCAAGAGGCTTGCCGGAAACACCATATATTTT. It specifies CASKRLAGNTIYF.

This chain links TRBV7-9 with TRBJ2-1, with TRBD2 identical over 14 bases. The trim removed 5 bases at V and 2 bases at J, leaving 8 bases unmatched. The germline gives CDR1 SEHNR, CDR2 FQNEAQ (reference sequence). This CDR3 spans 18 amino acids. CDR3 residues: CASSAGTSGGPPYNEQFF. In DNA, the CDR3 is TGTGCCAGCAGCGCCGGGACTAGCGGGGGCCCACCCTACAATGAGCAGTTCTTC.

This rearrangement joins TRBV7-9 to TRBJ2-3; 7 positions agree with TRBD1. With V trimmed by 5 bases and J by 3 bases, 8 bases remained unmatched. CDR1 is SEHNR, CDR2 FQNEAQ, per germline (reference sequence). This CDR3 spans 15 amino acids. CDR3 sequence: CASSPRQGSTDTQYF. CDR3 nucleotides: TGTGCCAGCAGCCCAAGACAGGGATCGACAGATACGCAGTATTTT.

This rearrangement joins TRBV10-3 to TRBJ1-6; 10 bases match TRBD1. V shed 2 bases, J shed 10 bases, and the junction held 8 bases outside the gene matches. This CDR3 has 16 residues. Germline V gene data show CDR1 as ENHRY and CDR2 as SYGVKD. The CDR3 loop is CAISEATGTGASPLHF. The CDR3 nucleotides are TGTGCCATCAGTGAGGCTACCGGGACAGGGGCCTCACCCCTCCACTTT.

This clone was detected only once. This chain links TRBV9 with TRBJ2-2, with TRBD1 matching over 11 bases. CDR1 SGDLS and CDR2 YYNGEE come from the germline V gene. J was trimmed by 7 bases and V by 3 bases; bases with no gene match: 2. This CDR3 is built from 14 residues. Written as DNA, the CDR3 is TGTGCCAGCAGCGACGGGACAGGGGGCGGGGAGCTGTTTTTT. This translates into CASSDGTGGGELFF.

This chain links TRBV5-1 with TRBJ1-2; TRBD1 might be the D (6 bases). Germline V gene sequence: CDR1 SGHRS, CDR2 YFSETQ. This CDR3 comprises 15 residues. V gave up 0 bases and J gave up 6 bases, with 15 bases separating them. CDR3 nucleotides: TGCGCCAGCAGCTTGGGATCGCAGGGGATGGATGGCTACACCTTC. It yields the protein CASSLGSQGMDGYTF.

The CDR3: CATSREGTGAKKASNYGYTF. For the CDR3, the DNA is TGTGCCACCAGCAGAGAAGGGACAGGGGCCAAGAAAGCTTCGAACTATGGCTACACCTTC. V and J are TRBV15 and TRBJ1-2; 10 bases are shared with TRBD1. This CDR3 has 20 amino acids. Germline V gene sequence: CDR1 LNHNV, CDR2 YYDKDF (reference sequence). The J segment lost 2 bases and the V segment lost 0 bases, leaving 15 bases of the junction unmatched.

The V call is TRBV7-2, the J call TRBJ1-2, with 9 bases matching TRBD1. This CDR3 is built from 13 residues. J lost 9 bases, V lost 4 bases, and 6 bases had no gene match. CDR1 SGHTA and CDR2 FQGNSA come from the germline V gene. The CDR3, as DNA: TGTGCCAGCAGCTCTCGGACAGGGGATCGCTACACCTTC. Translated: CASSSRTGDRYTF.

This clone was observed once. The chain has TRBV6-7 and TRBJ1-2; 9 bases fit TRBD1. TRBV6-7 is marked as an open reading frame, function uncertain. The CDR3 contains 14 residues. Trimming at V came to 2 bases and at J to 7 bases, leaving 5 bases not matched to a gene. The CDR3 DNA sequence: TGTGCCAGCAGTTACCCTGGGACAGGGTGTGGCTACACCTTC. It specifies CASSYPGTGCGYTF.

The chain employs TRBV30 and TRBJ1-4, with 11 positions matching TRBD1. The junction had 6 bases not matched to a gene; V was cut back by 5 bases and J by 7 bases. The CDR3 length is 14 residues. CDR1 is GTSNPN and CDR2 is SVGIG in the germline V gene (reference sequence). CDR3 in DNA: TGTGCCTGGGGTACCGGGACAGGGGGTGAAAAACTGTTTTTT. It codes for CAWGTGTGGEKLFF.

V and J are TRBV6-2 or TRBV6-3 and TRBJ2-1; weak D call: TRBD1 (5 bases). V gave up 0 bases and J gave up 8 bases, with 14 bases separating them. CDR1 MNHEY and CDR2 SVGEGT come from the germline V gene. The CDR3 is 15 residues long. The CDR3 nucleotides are TGTGCCAGCAGTTACTCGACCAGGGAAGGTCATGAGCAGTTCTTC. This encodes CASSYSTREGHEQFF.

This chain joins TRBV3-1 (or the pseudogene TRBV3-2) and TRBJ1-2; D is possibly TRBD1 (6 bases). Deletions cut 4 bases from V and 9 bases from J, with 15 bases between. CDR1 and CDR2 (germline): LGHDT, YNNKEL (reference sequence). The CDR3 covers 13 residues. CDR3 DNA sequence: TGTGCCAGCAGCCTCGGAGGGGGGGTTTGCTACACCTTC. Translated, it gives CASSLGGGVCYTF.

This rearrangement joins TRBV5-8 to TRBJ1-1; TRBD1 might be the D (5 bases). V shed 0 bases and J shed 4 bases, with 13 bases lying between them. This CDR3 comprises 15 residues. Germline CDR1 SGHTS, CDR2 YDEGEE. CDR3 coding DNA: TGTGCCAGCAGCTTGGTTGCCAGGGCAGGCACTGAAGCTTTCTTT. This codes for CASSLVARAGTEAFF.

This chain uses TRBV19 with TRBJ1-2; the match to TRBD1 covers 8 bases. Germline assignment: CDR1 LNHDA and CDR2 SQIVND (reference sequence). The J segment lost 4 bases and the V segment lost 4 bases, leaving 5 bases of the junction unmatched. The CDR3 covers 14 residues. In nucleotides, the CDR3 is TGTGCCAGTAGTAAATCGACAGGGGCCTATGGCTACACCTTC. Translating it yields CASSKSTGAYGYTF. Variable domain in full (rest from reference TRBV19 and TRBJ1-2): DGGITQSPKYLFRKEGQNVTLSCEQNLNHDAMYWYRQDPGQGLRLIYYSQIVNDFQKGDIAEGYSVSREKKESFPLTVTSAQKNPTAFYLCASSKSTGAYGYTFGSGTRLTVV.

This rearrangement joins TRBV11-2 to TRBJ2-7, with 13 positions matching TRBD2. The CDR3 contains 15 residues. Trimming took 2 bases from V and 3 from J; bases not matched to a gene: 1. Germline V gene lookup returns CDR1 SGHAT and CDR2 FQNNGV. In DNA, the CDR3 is TGTGCCAGCAGCTTAACTAGCGGGGGGGGCTACGAGCAGTACGTC. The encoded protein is CASSLTSGGGYEQYV.